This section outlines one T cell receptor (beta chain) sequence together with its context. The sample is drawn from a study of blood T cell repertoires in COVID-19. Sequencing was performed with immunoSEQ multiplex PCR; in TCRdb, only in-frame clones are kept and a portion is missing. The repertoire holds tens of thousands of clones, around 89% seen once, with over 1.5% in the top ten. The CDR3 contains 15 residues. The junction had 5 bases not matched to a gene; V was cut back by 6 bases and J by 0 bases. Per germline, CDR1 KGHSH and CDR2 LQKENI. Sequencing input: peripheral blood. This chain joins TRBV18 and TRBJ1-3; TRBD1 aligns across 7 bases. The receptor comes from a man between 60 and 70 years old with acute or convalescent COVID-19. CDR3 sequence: CASSPGGLSGNTIYF. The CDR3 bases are TGTGCCAGCTCCCCAGGGGGACTCTCTGGAAACACCATATATTTT.